Following are 30 T cell receptor beta chains from one sample sequenced in a study of T cells in Graves' hyperthyroidism and ophthalmopathy. TCR beta CDR3 region amplification was performed from RNA transcripts. HTBI primers were the set used in a first-round RT-PCR of the TCR CDR3. TCRdb used MiXCR to reprocess the multiplex PCR reads, holding one entry per CDR3 protein. The sample contains over 400,000 distinct CDR3 sequences, approximately 22% of which appear only once. Input material: blood. The source of these receptors is a woman aged 70 to 79 with Graves' ophthalmopathy.

The chain is built from TRBV30 and TRBJ2-2; possibly TRBD2 for D (5 bases). The germline V gene has CDR1 GTSNPN and CDR2 SVGIG (reference sequence). The length of the CDR3 is 15 residues. V was clipped by 4 bases and J by 0 bases, with 12 bases between them. The CDR3 loop is CAWKSPGTNTGELFF. CDR3 DNA: TGTGCCTGGAAATCTCCGGGAACGAACACCGGGGAGCTGTTTTTT. Drawing the rest from reference TRBV30 and TRBJ2-2, the complete variable domain is SQTIHQWPATLVQPVGSPLSLECTVEGTSNPNLYWYRQAAGRGLQLLFYSVGIGQISSEVPQNLSASRPQDRQFILSSKKLLLSDSGFYLCAWKSPGTNTGELFFGEGSRLTVL.

V gene TRBV5-1 combines with J gene TRBJ2-1; TRBD2 aligns across 11 bases. Germline CDR1 and CDR2: SGHRS and YFSETQ. V trimming: 3 bases; J trimming: 7 bases; junction bases outside the gene matches: 12. The CDR3 has 17 amino acids. CDR3 nucleotides: TGCGCCAGCAGCTCGGAGGGGACTAGCGGTGCGGGGAATGAGCAGTTCTTC. It is translated as CASSSEGTSGAGNEQFF.

This chain connects TRBV5-8 to TRBJ2-1; D is possibly TRBD1 or TRBD2 (5 bases each). The ends were cut back, 6 bases at V and 5 bases at J, with 18 bases in the middle. This CDR3 is 15 amino acids long. Germline V gene lookup returns CDR1 SGHTS and CDR2 YDEGEE. The CDR3 reads CASTTLRDRDNEQFF. The CDR3 coding sequence is TGTGCCAGCACAACTCTACGGGACCGCGACAATGAGCAGTTCTTC.

This clonotype was recorded at least ten times. The V call is TRBV2, the J call TRBJ2-7; TRBD1 is a possible D gene (5 bases). The length of the CDR3 is 16 residues. V lost 1 base, J lost 2 bases, and 15 bases lay in between. Germline CDR1 reads SNHLY; CDR2 reads FYNNEI. Written as DNA, the CDR3 is TGTGCCAGCAGTGAAGAGGCATTCGGCAGGGCCTACGAGCAGTACTTC. This encodes CASSEEAFGRAYEQYF.

The chain recombines TRBV20-1 with TRBJ2-6, with D unclear. Trimming cost V 0 bases and J 2 bases, with 2 bases left between them. The CDR3 spans 13 residues. CDR1 DFQATT and CDR2 SNEGSKA come from the germline V gene (reference sequence). The CDR3 coding sequence is TGCAGTGCTAGAGATGCTGGGGCCAACGTCCTGACTTTC. It specifies CSARDAGANVLTF.

The V gene is TRBV20-1, the J gene TRBJ2-3, with D unclear. Germline V lookup: CDR1 DFQATT, CDR2 SNEGSKA (reference sequence). This CDR3 contains 11 residues. The V gene lost 5 bases and the J gene lost 4 bases, with 7 bases spanning the gap. The CDR3 DNA reads as TGCAGTGCTGCGGTGGCAGATACGCAGTATTTT. Translated: CSAAVADTQYF.

V usage is TRBV12-3 or TRBV12-4 and J usage is TRBJ1-3; weak D call: TRBD1 (6 bases). V lost 3 bases and J 0 bases, leaving 9 bases between the germline ends. CDR3 length: 15 amino acids. CDR3 in amino acids: CASSLQGRSGNTIYF. In DNA, the CDR3 is TGTGCCAGCAGTTTGCAGGGGCGCTCTGGAAACACCATATATTTT.

This clonotype was counted between two and nine times. The CDR3 nucleotides read TGTGCCAGCAGTTACCCCACCCTCAATGAGCAGTTCTTC. As protein: CASSYPTLNEQFF. The gene calls are TRBV6-6 and TRBJ2-1; the D is unclear. Per germline, CDR1 MNHNY and CDR2 SVGAGI (reference sequence). The CDR3 has 13 amino acids. V gave up 2 bases and J gave up 6 bases, with 8 bases separating them.

The table lists this clonotype with a few counts. The chain joins TRBV28 to TRBJ1-5; a weak D match, TRBD1 (6 bases). Germline-derived CDR1 and CDR2 are MDHEN and SYDVKM. The CDR3 contains 16 residues. V lost 2 bases and J 7 bases, leaving 18 bases between the germline ends. CDR3 nucleotides: TGTGCCAGCAGTTTAGGGTCCCAGGGGCTTGGACAGCCCCAGCATTTT. Translated, it gives CASSLGSQGLGQPQHF.

A few counts support this clonotype. The rearrangement links TRBV20-1 to TRBJ1-1; no clear D. This CDR3 has 15 residues. V gave up 0 bases and J gave up 3 bases, with 14 bases separating them. CDR1 and CDR2 from the germline V gene are DFQATT and SNEGSKA (reference sequence). The DNA of the CDR3 is TGCAGTGCTAGAGATCTTCGGGTTGGTTACACTGAAGCTTTCTTT. Amino acid sequence: CSARDLRVGYTEAFF.

This clonotype was seen a few times. This rearrangement joins TRBV28 to TRBJ1-5, with D unresolved. In germline, CDR1 is MDHEN, CDR2 SYDVKM. V lost 3 bases and J 3 bases, leaving 9 bases between the germline ends. The CDR3 totals 14 residues. The CDR3 DNA follows: TGTGCCAGCAGTTTCGGGAGGCTCAATCAGCCCCAGCATTTT. Amino acid sequence: CASSFGRLNQPQHF.

This chain uses TRBV11-1 with TRBJ2-4, with TRBD1 as a possible D gene (6 bases). V lost 7 bases and J 1 base, leaving 11 bases between the germline ends. The CDR3 contains 14 residues. Germline V gene lookup returns CDR1 SGHAT and CDR2 FQDESV (reference sequence). The CDR3 region is CASTSGDAKNIQYF. In nucleotides, the CDR3 is TGTGCCAGCACCTCAGGGGACGCCAAAAACATTCAGTACTTC.

This clonotype has more than one count but fewer than ten. The chain is built from TRBV3-1 and TRBJ1-6; D uncertain. CDR1 is LGHDT, CDR2 YNNKEL, per germline (reference sequence). The CDR3 spans 14 residues. Deletions cut 1 base from V and 8 bases from J, with 9 bases between. The CDR3 DNA sequence: TGTGCCAGCAGCCAAGTTGGGAGTGATTCACCCCTCCACTTT. Translated: CASSQVGSDSPLHF.

This chain links TRBV28 with TRBJ1-1; 9 positions match TRBD1. CDR1 is MDHEN and CDR2 is SYDVKM in the germline V gene. V shed 5 bases, J shed 3 bases, and the junction held 13 bases outside the gene matches. The CDR3 is 17 amino acids. Written as DNA, the CDR3 is TGTGCCAGCAGTCCAATCCCAGGACAGGGGATATACACTGAAGCTTTCTTT. It specifies CASSPIPGQGIYTEAFF.

Only a few counts were recorded for this clonotype. V usage is TRBV29-1 and J usage is TRBJ2-3; D remains ambiguous. The V end was cut by 0 bases, the J end by 5 bases, with 6 bases between. Germline V gene lookup returns CDR1 SQVTM and CDR2 ANQGSEA. The CDR3 is 12 amino acids. CDR3 protein: CSVEETVDTQYF. The CDR3 region has the DNA TGCAGCGTTGAAGAGACGGTAGATACGCAGTATTTT.

This clonotype was observed a handful of times. This chain uses TRBV7-8 with TRBJ2-7; 11 positions agree with TRBD2. The CDR3 is 16 amino acids. CDR1 is SGHVS, CDR2 FQNEAQ, per germline. Losses at the gene ends were 5 bases for V and 2 bases for J; bases not matched to a gene: 8. The CDR3: CASSQYSGRAPYEQYF. The DNA of the CDR3 is TGTGCCAGCAGCCAATATAGCGGGAGGGCCCCCTACGAGCAGTACTTC.

There are a few counts of this clonotype. The gene calls are TRBV30 and TRBJ1-2; a weak D match, TRBD1 (6 bases). Trimming took 4 bases from V and 1 from J, leaving 13 bases between them. The CDR3 has 14 residues. Germline lookup yields CDR1 GTSNPN and CDR2 SVGIG (reference sequence). The CDR3 DNA is TGTGCCTGGAATTGGAGACAGGTTAACTATGGCTACACCTTC. Its protein is CAWNWRQVNYGYTF.

This chain uses TRBV28 with TRBJ1-1; TRBD1 matches 7 bases. V gave up 7 bases and J gave up 9 bases; unmatched junction bases: 11. Looked up from germline, CDR1 is MDHEN and CDR2 is SYDVKM. The CDR3 has 13 amino acids. CDR3 DNA: TGTGCCAGCATCACCGGGGAGGGGGCCAAAGCTTTCTTT. This encodes CASITGEGAKAFF. The full variable domain, with the rest looked up from reference TRBV28 and TRBJ1-1, is DVKVTQSSRYLVKRTGEKVFLECVQDMDHENMFWYRQDPGLGLRLIYFSYDVKMKEKGDIPEGYSVSREKKERFSLILESASTNQTSMYLCASITGEGAKAFFGQGTRLTVV.

This clonotype has ten or more counts. The rearrangement joins TRBV12-3 or TRBV12-4 to TRBJ1-1; D gene unclear. V lost 6 bases and J lost 1, with 9 bases in between. There are 13 residues in the CDR3. CDR3 nucleotides: TGTGCCAGCAGAGAGGTGGAGAACACTGAAGCTTTCTTT. It specifies CASREVENTEAFF.

In its sample, this clonotype was seen a few times. J is TRBJ2-7 and V is TRBV7-2, with 9 bases lining up with TRBD1. Germline V gene data show CDR1 as SGHTA and CDR2 as FQGNSA. V shed 0 bases and J 0 bases; nucleotides not matched to a gene: 9. The CDR3 runs to 18 residues. CDR3: CASSLAETGTGYSYEQYF. As DNA, the CDR3 is TGTGCCAGCAGCTTAGCGGAGACCGGGACAGGGTACTCCTACGAGCAGTACTTC.

This chain connects TRBV7-2 to TRBJ2-3; D might be TRBD2 (5 bases). The CDR3 has 15 amino acids. V gave up 3 bases and J gave up 3 bases, with 13 bases separating them. Per the germline V gene, CDR1 is SGHTA and CDR2 is FQGNSA. The CDR3 DNA reads TGTGCCAGCAGCTTTCGTCGGGGTTTGACAGATACGCAGTATTTT. It encodes CASSFRRGLTDTQYF.

This clonotype was seen a handful of times. V usage is TRBV12-5 and J usage is TRBJ2-7, with D perhaps TRBD2 (6 bases). The CDR3 extends over 14 amino acids. Germline assignment: CDR1 LGHNT and CDR2 FRNRAP. The V end was cut by 1 base, the J end by 6 bases, with 13 bases between. CDR3 sequence (DNA): TGTGCTAGTGGTTTGGCTCGACTAGTTTTCGAGCAGTACTTC. This gives the protein CASGLARLVFEQYF.

Only a few counts were recorded for this clonotype. The chain employs TRBV12-3 or TRBV12-4 and TRBJ1-5, with 7 bases identical to TRBD1. V was clipped by 0 bases and J by 3 bases; unmatched bases: 5. The CDR3 length is 16 residues. DNA of the CDR3: TGTGCCAGCAGTTTAGCCGGGACAGACCACAATCAGCCCCAGCATTTT. Translation gives CASSLAGTDHNQPQHF.

The chain employs TRBV7-8 and TRBJ2-7; 12 bases are shared with TRBD2. In germline, CDR1 is SGHVS, CDR2 FQNEAQ. J gave up 0 bases and V 5 bases, and 14 bases lay outside the gene matches. This CDR3 is 19 amino acids long. The CDR3 loop reads CASSPRWPRLAGDSYEQYF. CDR3 DNA sequence: TGTGCCAGCAGCCCCCGGTGGCCCCGACTAGCGGGAGACTCCTACGAGCAGTACTTC.

The genes are TRBV15 and TRBJ2-1, with TRBD2 matching over 8 bases. CDR3 length equals 19 residues. In germline, CDR1 is LNHNV, CDR2 YYDKDF (reference sequence). The trim removed 5 bases at V and 8 bases at J, leaving 23 bases unmatched. The CDR3 here is CATSAGLWGLTGGGDEQFF. In DNA, the CDR3 is TGTGCCACCAGCGCTGGGTTATGGGGACTAACGGGAGGGGGGGATGAGCAGTTCTTC.

This clonotype was seen at least ten times. The V and J genes are TRBV28 and TRBJ2-7, with 12 bases matching TRBD1. The J segment lost 6 bases and the V segment lost 4 bases, leaving 7 bases of the junction unmatched. Germline loops: CDR1 MDHEN, CDR2 SYDVKM. The CDR3 is 15 amino acids. CDR3 DNA: TGTGCCAGCAGTTCATCGGGACAGGGGGCAAGCGAGCAGTACTTC. Translation gives CASSSSGQGASEQYF.

V is TRBV25-1 and J is TRBJ2-1; D possibly corresponds to TRBD2 (6 bases). The V gene lost 4 bases and the J gene lost 1 base, with 8 bases spanning the gap. The germline V gene encodes CDR1 MGHDK and CDR2 SYGVNS. This CDR3 is built from 14 residues. This CDR3 reads CASSVEGSYNEQFF. In DNA, the CDR3 is TGTGCCAGCAGTGTGGAGGGGTCCTACAATGAGCAGTTCTTC.

This clonotype was observed a handful of times. This chain joins TRBV7-8 and TRBJ2-7; D possibly corresponds to TRBD2 (5 bases). Between the trimmed V and J ends, which lost 6 bases and 2 bases, there was a span of 14 bases. The CDR3 has 14 amino acids. Germline V gene sequence: CDR1 SGHVS, CDR2 FQNEAQ. CDR3 in amino acids: CASSYGLRTYEQYF. The CDR3 region has the DNA TGTGCCAGCAGTTACGGACTCCGAACCTACGAGCAGTACTTC.

This clonotype was seen a few times. The J gene is TRBJ2-7, the V gene TRBV20-1; D uncertain. The CDR3 length is 15 residues. Between the trimmed V and J ends, which lost 3 bases and 5 bases, there was a span of 20 bases. CDR1 is DFQATT and CDR2 is SNEGSKA in the germline V gene (reference sequence). The CDR3 nucleotides read TGCAGTGCTAGGATCGAACGGTGGCTTCCTAACGAGCAGTACTTC. It translates to CSARIERWLPNEQYF.

In the case of this clonotype: A much more abundant neighbour one base away suggests this may be a read error. Since the CDR3 does not end with the conserved phenylalanine or tryptophan, this likely comes from a read error. The rearrangement joins TRBV2 to TRBJ2-1, with D hard to call. The CDR3 spans 13 residues. The germline gives CDR1 SNHLY, CDR2 FYNNEI. Deletions cut 7 bases from V and 8 bases from J, with 15 bases between. The CDR3 nucleotides are TGTGCCAGCACTACAGACGTAAGAGATGAGCAGTTCCTC. Protein product: CASTTDVRDEQFL.